This T cell receptor beta chain was captured in a study of cytomegalovirus exposure and HLA in healthy donors. General study findings and limits: The investigators catalogued some 160 TCR beta chains as cytomegalovirus-associated. TCR association rates varied by HLA locus in a later analysis, with DRB1 highest and HLA-C lowest. Accurate predictions that matched the HLA-A and HLA-B alleles of most subjects were reportedly made from TCR beta sequences.

The study ran its PCR with 60 Vbeta and 13 Jbeta primers. Libraries were prepared by immunoSEQ multiplex PCR; TCRdb keeps only in-frame clonotypes and omits some of them. The sample has about 140,000 clones; roughly 83% are singletons. As concerns this clone: Its antigen is not known.

Looked up from germline, CDR1 is MGHDK and CDR2 is SYGVNS. The V and J ends lost 7 bases and 6 bases respectively, with 16 bases between them. There are 13 residues in the CDR3. The TCR originated in a man aged 40-49 years in good health and CMV-seropositive. Material: PBMCs. The chain joins TRBV25-1 to TRBJ2-7; tentatively, D is TRBD2 (5 bases). Here the CDR3 reads CASKRGSLTEQYF. CDR3 in DNA: TGTGCCAGCAAGCGAGGGAGTTTAACCGAGCAGTACTTC.